These 12 T cell receptor beta chains originate from one sample sequenced in a study of shared clonotypes between healthy human individuals. Some clones are missing from TCRdb's copy, which holds only in-frame ones; the method was immunoSEQ multiplex PCR. The sample includes some 530,000 clones, around four fifths of them seen just once. The specimen sequenced was PBMCs. These receptors all stem from a woman between 40 and 55 years old in good health. Some clones in this sample may be carry-over from other donors' samples.

The gene calls are TRBV9 and TRBJ2-6; the D gene could be TRBD1 or TRBD2 (5 bases each). The CDR3 runs to 18 residues. The V and J ends lost 3 bases and 1 base respectively, with 17 bases between them. The germline V gene has CDR1 SGDLS and CDR2 YYNGEE. In DNA, the CDR3 is TGTGCCAGCAGCGCTCGGGACCGGGCAGGGTCTGGGGCCAACGTCCTGACTTTC. Protein product: CASSARDRAGSGANVLTF.

The rearrangement uses TRBV7-8 and TRBJ2-2, with D perhaps matching TRBD2 (6 bases). The CDR3 has 17 amino acids. Germline lookup yields CDR1 SGHVS and CDR2 FQNEAQ. V was trimmed by 2 bases and J by 4 bases, leaving 17 bases between them. In nucleotides, the CDR3 is TGTGCCAGCAGCTTACGGATGAGCGGGTGGGGCACCGGGGAGCTGTTTTTT. This encodes CASSLRMSGWGTGELFF. Full variable domain (missing parts from reference TRBV7-8 and TRBJ2-2): GAGVSQSPRYKVAKRGQDVALRCDPISGHVSLFWYQQALGQGPEFLTYFQNEAQLDKSGLPSDRFFAERPEGSVSTLKIQRTQQEDSAVYLCASSLRMSGWGTGELFFGEGSRLTVL.

This rearrangement joins TRBV27 to TRBJ1-2, with TRBD1 matching over 10 bases. This CDR3 has 14 residues. The ends lost 6 bases at V and 8 bases at J; junction bases unmatched: 9. Germline CDR1 and CDR2: MNHEY and SMNVEV (reference sequence). Here the CDR3 reads CASRKSRDRGGYTF. The CDR3 nucleotides read TGTGCCAGCAGAAAAAGCCGGGACAGGGGAGGCTACACCTTC.

This clone was counted once. The chain has TRBV27 and TRBJ1-1, with a possible D match to TRBD1 (5 bases). Looked up from germline, CDR1 is MNHEY and CDR2 is SMNVEV (reference sequence). The CDR3 runs 15 residues. V was clipped by 2 bases and J by 0 bases, with 10 bases between them. The CDR3 loop is CASSLRGQMNTEAFF. DNA of the CDR3: TGTGCCAGCAGTTTACGGGGCCAAATGAACACTGAAGCTTTCTTT.

This clone was observed a few times. This chain connects TRBV29-1 to TRBJ1-1; maybe TRBD1 (6 bases). CDR3 size: 12 residues. V was pared by 2 bases and J by 7 bases, with 11 bases between. Germline lookup yields CDR1 SQVTM and CDR2 ANQGSEA. The CDR3 is CSVERGPVEAFF. The CDR3 bases are TGCAGCGTTGAACGGGGGCCGGTTGAAGCTTTCTTT.

This clone was counted ten times or more. The V call is TRBV7-9, the J call TRBJ2-3, with no clear D. The CDR3 is 15 amino acids. The ends were cut back, 4 bases at V and 2 bases at J, with 13 bases in the middle. Germline CDR1 reads SEHNR; CDR2 reads FQNEAQ (reference sequence). The CDR3 loop is CASSYYSPNTDTQYF. The CDR3 DNA follows: TGTGCCAGCAGCTATTATTCGCCCAACACAGATACGCAGTATTTT.

This clone was found once. In DNA form, the CDR3 reads TGTGCCAGCAGCGCAGGGACAATCTCTGGAAACACCATATATTTT. Protein: CASSAGTISGNTIYF. This chain connects TRBV9 to TRBJ1-3, with TRBD1 as a possible D gene (6 bases). Germline assignment: CDR1 SGDLS and CDR2 YYNGEE. Trimming stripped 3 bases from V and 0 bases from J, with 10 bases between. This CDR3 has 15 residues.

V gene TRBV14 combines with J gene TRBJ2-2, with TRBD2 as a possible D gene (6 bases). This CDR3 spans 16 amino acids. Per germline, CDR1 SGHDN and CDR2 FVKESK. V shed 1 base and J shed 3 bases, with 12 bases lying between them. CDR3 nucleotide sequence: TGTGCCAGCAGCCAAGTGGGGGGTGGGGACACCGGGGAGCTGTTTTTT. Translated, it gives CASSQVGGGDTGELFF.

This chain uses TRBV2 with TRBJ1-2; possible D gene TRBD1, 5 bases. The V gene's germline CDR1 is SNHLY and CDR2 FYNNEI. The CDR3 spans 13 residues. V was clipped by 9 bases and J by 3 bases, with 14 bases between them. Written as DNA, the CDR3 is TGTGCCAGAACACAACAGGTCTACTATGGCTACACCTTC. Amino acid sequence: CARTQQVYYGYTF.

This chain connects TRBV2 to TRBJ2-3, with D uncertain. CDR3 length: 13 residues. The V end lost 4 bases, the J end lost 6 bases, and 11 bases lay between the germline ends. From germline, CDR1 is SNHLY and CDR2 FYNNEI. The CDR3 loop reads CASSASVVDTQYF. In DNA form, the CDR3 reads TGTGCCAGCAGTGCCAGTGTTGTGGATACGCAGTATTTT.

The chain joins TRBV27 to TRBJ1-5; unclear D gene. Trimming took off 4 bases at V and 0 bases at J, with 10 bases between the two ends. This CDR3 region has 15 residues. CDR1 and CDR2 from the germline V gene are MNHEY and SMNVEV (reference sequence). CDR3 coding DNA: TGTGCCAGCAGTTCACGAAGTAATAGCAATCAGCCCCAGCATTTT. Amino acids: CASSSRSNSNQPQHF.

CDR3 in DNA: TGTGCCAGTAGTGGGGGTGATTTTGGTTACGAGCAGTACTTC. This encodes CASSGGDFGYEQYF. The genes are TRBV19 and TRBJ2-7; D may be TRBD1 or TRBD2 (5 bases each). V was cut by 5 bases and J by 4 bases, with 15 bases left in between. The CDR3 consists of 14 residues. The germline V gene has CDR1 LNHDA and CDR2 SQIVND (reference sequence). The entire variable domain, with the rest obtained from reference TRBV19 and TRBJ2-7, is as follows: DGGITQSPKYLFRKEGQNVTLSCEQNLNHDAMYWYRQDPGQGLRLIYYSQIVNDFQKGDIAEGYSVSREKKESFPLTVTSAQKNPTAFYLCASSGGDFGYEQYFGPGTRLTVT.